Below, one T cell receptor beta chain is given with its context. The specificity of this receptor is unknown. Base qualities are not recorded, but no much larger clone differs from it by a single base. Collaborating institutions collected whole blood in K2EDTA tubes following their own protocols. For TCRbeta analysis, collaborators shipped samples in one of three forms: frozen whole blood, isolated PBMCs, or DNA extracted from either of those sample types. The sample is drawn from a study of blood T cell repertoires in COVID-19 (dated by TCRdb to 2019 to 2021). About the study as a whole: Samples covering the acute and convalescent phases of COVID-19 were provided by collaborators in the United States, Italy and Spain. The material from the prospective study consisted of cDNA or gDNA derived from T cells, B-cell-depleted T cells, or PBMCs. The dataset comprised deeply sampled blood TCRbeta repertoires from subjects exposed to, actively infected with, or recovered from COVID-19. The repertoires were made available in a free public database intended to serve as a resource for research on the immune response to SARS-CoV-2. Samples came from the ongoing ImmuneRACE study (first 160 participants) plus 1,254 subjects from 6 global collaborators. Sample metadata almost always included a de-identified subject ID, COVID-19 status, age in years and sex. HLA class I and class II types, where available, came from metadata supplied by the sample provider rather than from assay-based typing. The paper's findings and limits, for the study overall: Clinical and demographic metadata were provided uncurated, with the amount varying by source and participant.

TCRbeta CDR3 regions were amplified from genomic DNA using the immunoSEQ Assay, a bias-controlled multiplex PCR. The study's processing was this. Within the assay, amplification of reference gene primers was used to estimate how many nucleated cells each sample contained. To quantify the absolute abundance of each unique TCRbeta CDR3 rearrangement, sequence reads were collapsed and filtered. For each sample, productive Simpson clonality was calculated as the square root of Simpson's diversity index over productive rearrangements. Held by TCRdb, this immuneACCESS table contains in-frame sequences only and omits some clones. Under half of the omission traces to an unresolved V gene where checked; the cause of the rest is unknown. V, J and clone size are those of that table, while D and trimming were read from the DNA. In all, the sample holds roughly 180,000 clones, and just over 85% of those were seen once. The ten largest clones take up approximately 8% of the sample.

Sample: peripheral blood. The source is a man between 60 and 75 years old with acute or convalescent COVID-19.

Here is the DNA: TGTGCCAGCAGCCAAGGCGGGGCGCAGTATTTT. Its protein product is CASSQGGAQYF. The rearrangement joined TRBV3-1 (or the pseudogene TRBV3-2) to TRBJ2-3, with a weak D call of TRBD2 (6 bases match). The germline V gene encodes CDR1 LGHDT and CDR2 YNNKEL (reference sequence). The CDR3 sequence holds 11 residues, the cysteine and phenylalanine included. Only CDR3 DNA is held: 33 bases, read in frame from base 1. V and J lose 1 base and 10 bases, and a span of 6 bases separates them.